This T cell receptor (beta chain) was identified in a study of T cells of healthy individuals. Using its own MiXCR run on the 5' RACE reads, TCRdb lists one record per CDR3 protein. This sample has about 60,000 distinct CDR3 sequences, with under 20% found just once. This clonotype was counted only a few times. The receptor was isolated from a human donor in good health.

The CDR3 DNA follows: TGTGCCAGCAGTTCCGGGGCGGTCTACACCTTC. This sequence encodes CASSSGAVYTF. The V gene is TRBV12-3 or TRBV12-4, the J gene TRBJ1-2, with D possibly matching TRBD1 (5 bases). The CDR3 is 11 residues long. Trimming pared 4 bases from V and 10 bases from J, leaving 10 bases between.